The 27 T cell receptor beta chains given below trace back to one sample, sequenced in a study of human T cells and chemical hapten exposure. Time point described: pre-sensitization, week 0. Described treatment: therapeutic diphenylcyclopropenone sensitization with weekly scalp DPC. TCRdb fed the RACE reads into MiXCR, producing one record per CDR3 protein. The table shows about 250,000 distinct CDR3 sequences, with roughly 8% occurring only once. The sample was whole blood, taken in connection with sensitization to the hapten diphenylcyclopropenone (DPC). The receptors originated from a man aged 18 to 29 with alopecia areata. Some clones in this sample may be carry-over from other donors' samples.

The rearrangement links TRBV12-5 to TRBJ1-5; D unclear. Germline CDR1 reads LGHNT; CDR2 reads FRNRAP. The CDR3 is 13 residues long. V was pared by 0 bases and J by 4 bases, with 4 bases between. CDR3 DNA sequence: TGTGCTAGTGGTTTGGTACAGAATCAGCCCCAGCATTTT. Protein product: CASGLVQNQPQHF.

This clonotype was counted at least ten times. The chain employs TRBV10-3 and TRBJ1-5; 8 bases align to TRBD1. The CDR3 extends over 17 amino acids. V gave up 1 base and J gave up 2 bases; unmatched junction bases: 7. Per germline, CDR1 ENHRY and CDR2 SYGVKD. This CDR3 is CAISEFGQGRRNQPQHF. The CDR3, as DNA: TGTGCCATCAGTGAGTTCGGACAGGGTAGGCGCAATCAGCCCCAGCATTTT.

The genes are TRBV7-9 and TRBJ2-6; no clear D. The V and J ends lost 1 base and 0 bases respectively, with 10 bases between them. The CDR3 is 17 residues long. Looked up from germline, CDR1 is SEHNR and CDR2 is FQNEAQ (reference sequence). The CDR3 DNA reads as TGTGCCAGCAGCTTAGAGGCAGGAAACTCTGGGGCCAACGTCCTGACTTTC. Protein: CASSLEAGNSGANVLTF.

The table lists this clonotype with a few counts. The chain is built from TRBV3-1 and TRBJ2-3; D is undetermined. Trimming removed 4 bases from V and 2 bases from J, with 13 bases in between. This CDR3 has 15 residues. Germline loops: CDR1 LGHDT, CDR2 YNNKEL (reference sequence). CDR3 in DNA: TGTGCCAGCAGCCGGAGTAGTGAGTTCACAGATACGCAGTATTTT. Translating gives CASSRSSEFTDTQYF.

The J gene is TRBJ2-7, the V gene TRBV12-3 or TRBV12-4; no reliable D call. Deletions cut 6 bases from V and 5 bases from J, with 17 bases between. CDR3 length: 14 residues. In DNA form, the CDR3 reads TGTGCCAGCAGCCCCCCCATGAGTGTCCACGAGCAGTACTTC. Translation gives CASSPPMSVHEQYF.

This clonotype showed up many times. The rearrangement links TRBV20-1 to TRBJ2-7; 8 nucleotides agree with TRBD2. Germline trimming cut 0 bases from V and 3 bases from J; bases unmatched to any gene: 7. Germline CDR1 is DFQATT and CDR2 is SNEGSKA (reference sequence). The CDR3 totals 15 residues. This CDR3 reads CSARDLASGFYEQYF. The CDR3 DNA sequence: TGCAGTGCTAGAGATCTAGCTAGCGGGTTCTACGAGCAGTACTTC.

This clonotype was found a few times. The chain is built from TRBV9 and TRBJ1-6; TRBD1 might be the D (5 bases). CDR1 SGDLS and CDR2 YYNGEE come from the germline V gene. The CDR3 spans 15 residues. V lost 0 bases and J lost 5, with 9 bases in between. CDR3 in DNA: TGTGCCAGCAGCGTAGGCGCGGGGGATAATTCACCCCTCCACTTT. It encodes CASSVGAGDNSPLHF.

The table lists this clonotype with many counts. The CDR3 protein is CASTLRGHNNSPLHF. The CDR3 region has the DNA TGTGCCAGCACCCTCCGGGGACACAACAATTCACCCCTCCACTTT. The rearrangement links TRBV12-3 or TRBV12-4 to TRBJ1-6, with a weak D call TRBD1 (6 bases). The CDR3 length is 15 residues. Trimming cost V 7 bases and J 7 bases, with 17 bases left between them.

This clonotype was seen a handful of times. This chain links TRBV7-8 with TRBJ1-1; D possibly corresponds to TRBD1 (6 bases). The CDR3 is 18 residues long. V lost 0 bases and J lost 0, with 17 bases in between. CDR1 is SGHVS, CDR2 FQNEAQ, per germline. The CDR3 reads CASSLARGLKGMNTEAFF. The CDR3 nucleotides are TGTGCCAGCAGCTTAGCTCGGGGGCTGAAGGGGATGAACACTGAAGCTTTCTTT.

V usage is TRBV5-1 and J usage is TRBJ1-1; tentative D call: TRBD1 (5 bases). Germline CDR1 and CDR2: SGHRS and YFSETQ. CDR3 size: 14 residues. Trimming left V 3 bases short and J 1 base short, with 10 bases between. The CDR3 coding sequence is TGCGCCAGCAGCTGGCAGGGCGCGAACACTGAAGCTTTCTTT. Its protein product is CASSWQGANTEAFF.

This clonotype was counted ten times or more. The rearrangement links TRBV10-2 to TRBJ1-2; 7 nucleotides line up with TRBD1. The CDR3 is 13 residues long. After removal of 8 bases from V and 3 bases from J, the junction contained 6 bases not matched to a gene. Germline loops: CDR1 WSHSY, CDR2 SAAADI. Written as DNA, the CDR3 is TGCGCCAGCTCTCGACAGGGTGACTATGGCTACACCTTC. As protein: CASSRQGDYGYTF.

As DNA, the CDR3 is TGTGCCAGCAGTTTTGGGGGGAATGAGCAGTTCTTC. It specifies CASSFGGNEQFF. The chain is built from TRBV27 and TRBJ2-1, with D tentatively TRBD2 (6 bases). Trimming shortened V by 3 bases and J by 7 bases, and 7 bases separated the two germline ends. This CDR3 has 12 residues. Germline V lookup: CDR1 MNHEY, CDR2 SMNVEV (reference sequence).

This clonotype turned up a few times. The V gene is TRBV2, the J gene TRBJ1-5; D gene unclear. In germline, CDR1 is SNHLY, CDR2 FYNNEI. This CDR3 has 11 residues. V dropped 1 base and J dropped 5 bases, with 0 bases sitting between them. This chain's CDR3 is CASSEDQPQHF. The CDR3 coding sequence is TGTGCCAGCAGTGAAGATCAGCCCCAGCATTTT.

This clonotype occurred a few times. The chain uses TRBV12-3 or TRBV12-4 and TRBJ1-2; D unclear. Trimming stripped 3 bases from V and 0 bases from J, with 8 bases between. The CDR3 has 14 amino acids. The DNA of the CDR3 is TGTGCCAGCAGTTTTCACGGATCTAACTATGGCTACACCTTC. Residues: CASSFHGSNYGYTF.

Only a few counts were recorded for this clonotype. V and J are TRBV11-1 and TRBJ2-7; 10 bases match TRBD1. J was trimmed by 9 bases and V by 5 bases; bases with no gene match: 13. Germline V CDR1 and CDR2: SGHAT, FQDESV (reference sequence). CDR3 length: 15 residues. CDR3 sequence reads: CASSRSQDRGSSQYF. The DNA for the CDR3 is TGTGCCAGCAGCCGCAGCCAGGACAGGGGGTCCTCGCAGTACTTC. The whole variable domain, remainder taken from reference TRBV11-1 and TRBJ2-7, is EAEVAQSPRYKITEKSQAVAFWCDPISGHATLYWYRQILGQGPELLVQFQDESVVDDSQLPKDRFSAERLKGVDSTLKIQPAELGDSAMYLCASSRSQDRGSSQYFGPGTRLTVT.

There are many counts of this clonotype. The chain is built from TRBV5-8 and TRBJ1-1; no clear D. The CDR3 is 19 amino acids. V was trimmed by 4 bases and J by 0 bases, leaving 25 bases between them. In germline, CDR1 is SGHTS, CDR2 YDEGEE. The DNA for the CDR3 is TGTGCCAGCAGCGTCAGACGGGAAAAAGGTCACGTCATGAACACTGAAGCTTTCTTT. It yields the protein CASSVRREKGHVMNTEAFF.

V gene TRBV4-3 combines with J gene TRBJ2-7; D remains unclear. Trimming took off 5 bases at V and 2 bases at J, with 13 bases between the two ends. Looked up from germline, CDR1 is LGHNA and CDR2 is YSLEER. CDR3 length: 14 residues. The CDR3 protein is CASSWWAEAYEQYF. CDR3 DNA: TGCGCCAGCAGCTGGTGGGCAGAAGCCTACGAGCAGTACTTC.

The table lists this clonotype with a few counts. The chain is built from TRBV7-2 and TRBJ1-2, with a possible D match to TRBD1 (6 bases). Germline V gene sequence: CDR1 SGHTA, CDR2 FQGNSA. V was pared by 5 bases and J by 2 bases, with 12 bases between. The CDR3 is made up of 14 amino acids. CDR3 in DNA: TGTGCCAGCAGCGCGACAGGCCTGAACTATGGCTACACCTTC. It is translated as CASSATGLNYGYTF.

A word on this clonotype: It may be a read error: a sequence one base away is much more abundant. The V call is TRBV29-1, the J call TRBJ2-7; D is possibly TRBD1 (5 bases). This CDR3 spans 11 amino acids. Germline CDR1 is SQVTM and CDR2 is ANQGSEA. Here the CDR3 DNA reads TGCAGCGTTTCAGGGAACTACGATCAGTACTTC. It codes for CSVSGNYDQYF.

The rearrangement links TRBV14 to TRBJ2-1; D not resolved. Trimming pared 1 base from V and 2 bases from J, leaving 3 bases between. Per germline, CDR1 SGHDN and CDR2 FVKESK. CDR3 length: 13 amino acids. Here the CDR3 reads CASSQGPYNEQFF. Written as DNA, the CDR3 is TGTGCCAGCAGCCAAGGTCCCTACAATGAGCAGTTCTTC. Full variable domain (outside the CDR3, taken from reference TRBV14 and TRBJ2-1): EAGVTQFPSHSVIEKGQTVTLRCDPISGHDNLYWYRRVMGKEIKFLLHFVKESKQDESGMPNNRFLAERTGGTYSTLKVQPAELEDSGVYFCASSQGPYNEQFFGPGTRLTVL.

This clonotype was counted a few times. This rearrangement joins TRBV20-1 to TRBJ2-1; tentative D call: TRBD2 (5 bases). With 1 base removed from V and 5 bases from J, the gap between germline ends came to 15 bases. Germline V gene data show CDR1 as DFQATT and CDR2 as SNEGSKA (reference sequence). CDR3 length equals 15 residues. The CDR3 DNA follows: TGCAGTGCTAGAGGGGTTGACCGGGGAGACAATGAGCAGTTCTTC. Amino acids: CSARGVDRGDNEQFF.

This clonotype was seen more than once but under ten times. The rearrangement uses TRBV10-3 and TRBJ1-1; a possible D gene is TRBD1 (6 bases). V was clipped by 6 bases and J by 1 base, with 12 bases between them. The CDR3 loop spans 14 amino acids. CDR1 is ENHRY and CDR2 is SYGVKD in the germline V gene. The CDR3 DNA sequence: TGTGCCATCAGGGGGGCTGAGGGGAACACTGAAGCTTTCTTT. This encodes CAIRGAEGNTEAFF.

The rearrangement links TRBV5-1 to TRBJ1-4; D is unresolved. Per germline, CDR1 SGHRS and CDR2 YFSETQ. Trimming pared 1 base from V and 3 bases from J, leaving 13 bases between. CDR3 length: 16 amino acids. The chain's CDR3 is CASSLRGRSSNEKLFF. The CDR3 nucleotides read TGCGCCAGCAGCTTGCGCGGGCGGAGTTCTAATGAAAAACTGTTTTTT.

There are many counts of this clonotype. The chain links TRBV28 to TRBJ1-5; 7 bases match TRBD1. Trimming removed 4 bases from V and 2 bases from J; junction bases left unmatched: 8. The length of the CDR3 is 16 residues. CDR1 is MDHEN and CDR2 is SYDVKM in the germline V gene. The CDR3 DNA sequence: TGTGCCAGCAGTTCGTACACAGGGGTGGGCAATCAGCCCCAGCATTTT. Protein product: CASSSYTGVGNQPQHF.

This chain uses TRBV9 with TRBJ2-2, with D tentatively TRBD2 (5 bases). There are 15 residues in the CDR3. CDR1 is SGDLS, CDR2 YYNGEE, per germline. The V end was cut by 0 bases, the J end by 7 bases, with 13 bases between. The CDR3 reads CASSVGGRRDGELFF. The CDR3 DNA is TGTGCCAGCAGCGTAGGTGGACGTCGGGACGGGGAGCTGTTTTTT.

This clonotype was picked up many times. CDR3 protein: CASSWAVETGELFF. Written as DNA, the CDR3 is TGTGCCAGCAGCTGGGCTGTCGAGACCGGGGAGCTGTTTTTT. V gene TRBV5-6 combines with J gene TRBJ2-2; no clear D gene. Germline-derived CDR1 and CDR2 are SGHDT and YYEEEE. Trimming pared 3 bases from V and 5 bases from J, leaving 11 bases between. This CDR3 comprises 14 residues.

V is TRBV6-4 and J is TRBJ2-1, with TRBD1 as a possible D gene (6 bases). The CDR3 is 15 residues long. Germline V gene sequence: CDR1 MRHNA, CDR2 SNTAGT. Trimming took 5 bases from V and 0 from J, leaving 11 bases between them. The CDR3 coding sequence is TGTGCCAGCAGTAGGGACACCCCCTCCTACAATGAGCAGTTCTTC. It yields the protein CASSRDTPSYNEQFF.